Listed here are 8 T cell receptor beta chains from one sample, sequenced in a study of cytomegalovirus exposure and HLA in healthy donors. The PCR employed 60 Vbeta primers together with 13 Jbeta primers. Generated by immunoSEQ multiplex PCR, the TCRdb table keeps only in-frame clones and is missing some. In the table there are about 160,000 clones, roughly 80% of which are singletons. Specimen: PBMCs. All receptors derive from a woman aged 30 to 39 in good health and CMV-seropositive.

The J gene is TRBJ2-1, the V gene TRBV9; 8 bases agree with TRBD2. CDR3 length: 15 amino acids. V was clipped by 1 base and J by 8 bases; unmatched bases: 8. Germline V lookup: CDR1 SGDLS, CDR2 YYNGEE. The CDR3 here is CASSVQGGGSYEQFF. The CDR3 nucleotides read TGTGCCAGCAGCGTACAGGGCGGGGGGTCTTATGAGCAGTTCTTC.

There are a few counts of this clone. The V and J genes are TRBV2 and TRBJ1-6, with 8 bases aligning to TRBD1. Per germline, CDR1 SNHLY and CDR2 FYNNEI. V lost 6 bases to trimming and J lost 8 bases; unmatched junction nucleotides: 12. The CDR3 length is 16 residues. This CDR3 is CASSVGQGSRDSPLHF. The CDR3 DNA sequence: TGTGCCAGCAGCGTAGGACAGGGCTCGAGAGATTCACCCCTCCACTTT. Full variable domain (remainder filled in from reference TRBV2 and TRBJ1-6): EPEVTQTPSHQVTQMGQEVILRCVPISNHLYFYWYRQILGQKVEFLVSFYNNEISEKSEIFDDQFSVERPDGSNFTLKIRSTKLEDSAMYFCASSVGQGSRDSPLHFGNGTRLTVT.

V gene TRBV11-3 combines with J gene TRBJ2-7; D possibly corresponds to TRBD1 (5 bases). Germline V gives CDR1 SGHNT, CDR2 YENEEA. The CDR3 consists of 13 residues. The V and J ends lost 5 bases and 8 bases respectively, with 16 bases between them. CDR3 sequence (DNA): TGTGCCAGCAGCCAAAACCCCCAGGGCCAGCAGTACTTC. It yields the protein CASSQNPQGQQYF.

The chain uses TRBV2 and TRBJ1-2; no reliable D call. The CDR3 spans 15 residues. Per germline, CDR1 SNHLY and CDR2 FYNNEI. V lost 8 bases and J 6 bases, leaving 22 bases between the germline ends. The CDR3, as DNA: TGTGCCAGCTGGCCCAATGAGGCCAGCTCAGATGGCTACACCTTC. This gives the protein CASWPNEASSDGYTF. Supplemented by reference TRBV2 and TRBJ1-2, the full variable domain reads EPEVTQTPSHQVTQMGQEVILRCVPISNHLYFYWYRQILGQKVEFLVSFYNNEISEKSEIFDDQFSVERPDGSNFTLKIRSTKLEDSAMYFCASWPNEASSDGYTFGSGTRLTVV.

The chain combines TRBV11-2 with TRBJ1-2; TRBD1 is a possible D gene (5 bases). V dropped 5 bases and J dropped 7 bases, with 14 bases sitting between them. Germline CDR1 and CDR2: SGHAT and FQNNGV. This CDR3 comprises 13 residues. The CDR3 here is CASSPGGVGGYTF. The CDR3 region has the DNA TGTGCCAGCAGCCCGGGGGGGGTGGGTGGCTACACCTTC.

This clone appeared a single time. CDR3: CASSPSFYGYTF. CDR3 DNA sequence: TGTGCCAGTAGTCCTTCCTTCTATGGCTACACCTTC. This chain uses TRBV19 with TRBJ1-2; D is unclear. Trimming took off 5 bases at V and 4 bases at J, with 8 bases between the two ends. CDR1 and CDR2 from the germline V gene are LNHDA and SQIVND (reference sequence). The CDR3 runs to 12 residues.

The V and J genes are TRBV11-2 and TRBJ1-3; TRBD1 agrees at 9 bases. CDR1 and CDR2 (germline): SGHAT, FQNNGV. This CDR3 has 16 residues. J gave up 1 base and V 5 bases, and 6 bases lay outside the gene matches. The CDR3 here is CASSRRDRVSGNTIYF. For the CDR3, the DNA is TGTGCCAGCAGCCGTCGGGACAGGGTATCTGGAAACACCATATATTTT.

The chain's CDR3 is CASSPLRLAGANNEQFF. CDR3 DNA: TGTGCCAGCAGCCCACTTCGACTAGCGGGGGCTAACAATGAGCAGTTCTTC. The chain employs TRBV11-2 and TRBJ2-1, with 12 bases matching TRBD2. Losses at the gene ends were 5 bases for V and 5 bases for J; bases not matched to a gene: 10. The germline V gene encodes CDR1 SGHAT and CDR2 FQNNGV. CDR3 length: 17 residues.